This T cell receptor beta chain derives from a study of T cell repertoires in cytomegalovirus infection. At the level of the study: It can be stated that public TCR beta signatures indicated CMV infection as well as a matching HLA type. Study findings and constraints: The ex vivo response was dominated by HLA-C-restricted CMV-specific TCR beta clonotypes. Identification of carriers of CMV plus the relevant HLA was achieved through cumulative public TCR beta family frequency.

This clonotype was found many times. The antigen is not known. TCRdb reprocessed the reads via MiXCR and lists one record per CDR3 protein. The table has 400,000 or so distinct CDR3 sequences, 15% to 20% seen once. The sequenced sample consisted of PBMCs. This receptor was identified in a human donor in good health (CMV status not recorded). Some clones in this sample may be carry-over from other donors' samples.

The CDR3 reads CASSPWGRINYGYTF. CDR3 bases: TGTGCCAGCAGCCCCTGGGGCAGGATTAACTATGGCTACACCTTC. The chain has TRBV7-2 and TRBJ1-2, with D tentatively TRBD1 (5 bases). Germline CDR1 SGHTA, CDR2 FQGNSA. This CDR3 is built from 15 residues. The V and J ends lost 5 bases and 1 base respectively, with 14 bases between them. The entire variable domain, with the rest obtained from reference TRBV7-2 and TRBJ1-2, is as follows: GAGVSQSPSNKVTEKGKDVELRCDPISGHTALYWYRQSLGQGLEFLIYFQGNSAPDKSGLPSDRFSAERTGGSVSTLTIQRTQQEDSAVYLCASSPWGRINYGYTFGSGTRLTVV.